The 7 T cell receptor beta chains reported below all come from one sample, sequenced in a study of blood T cells in healthy people across ages. Primed by a sample-barcoded 5' primer and a J-beta primer mix, a second PCR proceeded for roughly 6 to 12 cycles. TCRdb called the 5' RACE reads again in MiXCR, with one record for every CDR3 protein. In the table there are some 1.6 million distinct CDR3 sequences, about 31% of which are singletons. The specimen sequenced was blood. All receptors derive from a young woman in good health.

About this clonotype: The junction and the germline gene differ at one end; a read error may be behind it. The rearrangement uses TRBV14 and TRBJ1-2; weak D call: TRBD1 (6 bases). The CDR3 length is 17 residues. Germline CDR1 reads SGHDN; CDR2 reads FVKESK. The CDR3 DNA reads as TGTACCAGCAGCCCCAGCCTAGACAGGAGTATTAACTATGGCTACACCTTC. Residues: CTSSPSLDRSINYGYTF.

Turning to this clonotype: One end of the junction does not line up with germline, which may come from a read error. This chain links TRBV4-1 with TRBJ2-1; 8 nucleotides match TRBD2. CDR1 and CDR2 (germline): MGHRA, YSYEKL. The CDR3 contains 15 residues. CDR3: CASSQIGGGYNEQFF. The CDR3, as DNA: TGCGCTAGCAGCCAAATCGGGGGGGGTTACAATGAGCAGTTCTTC.

CDR3 bases: TGTGCCAGCAGCACCCAATATAGCGGAGCAAAAGGCGATACGCAGTATTTT. As protein: CASSTQYSGAKGDTQYF. The gene calls are TRBV7-9 and TRBJ2-3; TRBD2 might be the D (6 bases). This CDR3 contains 17 residues. CDR1 is SEHNR and CDR2 is FQNEAQ in the germline V gene (reference sequence). V shed 5 bases and J shed 6 bases, with 24 bases lying between them.

The count of this clonotype is one. V and J are TRBV3-1 and TRBJ2-5; 7 bases agree with TRBD2. The V and J ends lost 1 base and 11 bases, in that order; junction bases with no gene match: 13. The CDR3 loop spans 15 amino acids. CDR1 is LGHDT and CDR2 is YNNKEL in the germline V gene (reference sequence). Written as DNA, the CDR3 is TGTGCCAGCAGCCAAGGGTCAGCGGGGTGGGATGAGCAGTACTTC. Its translation: CASSQGSAGWDEQYF.

The chain is built from TRBV7-6 and TRBJ1-6, with D possibly TRBD1 on 5 matching bases. This CDR3 spans 14 amino acids. The germline gives CDR1 SGHVS, CDR2 FNYEAQ. Trimming took 4 bases from V and 5 from J, leaving 9 bases between them. The CDR3 sequence is CASSWAGNNSPLHF. CDR3 nucleotides: TGTGCCAGCAGCTGGGCAGGGAATAATTCACCCCTCCACTTT. Supplemented by reference TRBV7-6 and TRBJ1-6, the full variable domain reads GAGVSQSPRYKVTKRGQDVALRCDPISGHVSLYWYRQALGQGPEFLTYFNYEAQQDKSGLPNDRFSAERPEGSISTLTIQRTEQRDSAMYRCASSWAGNNSPLHFGNGTRLTVT.

This chain connects TRBV5-1 to TRBJ2-1, with D possibly being TRBD2 (6 bases). The J call is doubtful: the DNA matches TRBJ2-7 better. CDR1 SGHRS and CDR2 YFSETQ come from the germline V gene. The length of the CDR3 is 15 residues. The CDR3 DNA sequence: TGCGCCAGCAGCTTGGAAGGGGACTCCTACAATGAGCAGTACTTC. It encodes CASSLEGDSYNEQYF.

The chain couples TRBV12-3 or TRBV12-4 to TRBJ2-2; the D call may be TRBD1 or TRBD2 (6 bases each). Trimming cost V 3 bases and J 7 bases, with 12 bases left between them. There are 14 residues in the CDR3. The CDR3 DNA reads as TGTGCCAGCAGTTTTCTGGGGGGCTTCGGGGAGCTGTTTTTT. Protein product: CASSFLGGFGELFF.